This T cell receptor (beta chain) was identified in a study of identical twins. Points from the study as a whole: A lower insertion count was a feature of abundant cord blood beta clonotypes, with no such feature in memory repertoires. Conclusions were based on cross-sectional statistical analysis, without following the same donors.

This CDR3 is 15 amino acids long. In germline, CDR1 is MNHEY, CDR2 SVGAGI. The germline V and J ends were trimmed by 2 bases and 0 bases, with 5 bases remaining between them. To note about this clonotype: Its target is unknown.

A universal primer site was created by template switching, with the cDNA bearing unique molecular identifiers. TCRdb processed the 5' RACE reads anew with MiXCR; each CDR3 protein has one entry. This sample has 270,000 or so distinct CDR3 sequences, with roughly 8.7% found just once. These records were also assigned to another study, of yellow fever vaccine responses in identical twins. That investigation notes: Twin vaccine T cell responses reportedly seemed partly convergent, partly personalized.

This rearrangement joins TRBV6-5 to TRBJ2-6; D is tentatively TRBD1 or TRBD2 (5 bases each). The sequenced material came from CD8+ T cells sorted from blood. This clonotype was obtained from a young woman in good health. The CDR3 here is CASSYGGSGANVLTF. The CDR3, as DNA: TGTGCCAGCAGTTACGGGGGCTCTGGGGCCAACGTCCTGACTTTC.